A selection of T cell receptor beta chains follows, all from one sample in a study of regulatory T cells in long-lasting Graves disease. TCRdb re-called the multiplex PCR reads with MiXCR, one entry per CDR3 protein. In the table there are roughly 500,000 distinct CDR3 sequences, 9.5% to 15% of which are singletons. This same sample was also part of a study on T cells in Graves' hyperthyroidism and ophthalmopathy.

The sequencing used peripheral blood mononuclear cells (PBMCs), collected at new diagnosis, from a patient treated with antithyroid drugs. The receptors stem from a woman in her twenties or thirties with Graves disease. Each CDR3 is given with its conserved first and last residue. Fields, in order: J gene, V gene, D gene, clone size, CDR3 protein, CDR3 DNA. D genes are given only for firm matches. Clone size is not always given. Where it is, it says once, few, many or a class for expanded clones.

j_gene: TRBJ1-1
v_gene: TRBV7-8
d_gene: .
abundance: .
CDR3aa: CASSSSTAMNTEAFF
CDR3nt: TGTGCCAGCAGCTCGTCGACAGCCATGAACACTGAAGCTTTCTTT

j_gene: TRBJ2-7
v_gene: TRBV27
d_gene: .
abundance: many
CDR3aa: CASSLLGDPSSEQYF
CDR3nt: TGTGCCAGCAGTTTATTAGGGGACCCCTCGAGCGAGCAGTACTTC

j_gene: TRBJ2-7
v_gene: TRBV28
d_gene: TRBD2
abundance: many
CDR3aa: CASYSGRAVLYEQYF
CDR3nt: TGTGCCAGCTATAGCGGGAGGGCCGTCTTGTACGAGCAGTACTTC

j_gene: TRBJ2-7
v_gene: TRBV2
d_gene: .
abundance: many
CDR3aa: CASSFYPDSSYEQYF
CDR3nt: TGTGCCAGCAGTTTTTACCCCGATAGCTCCTACGAGCAGTACTTC

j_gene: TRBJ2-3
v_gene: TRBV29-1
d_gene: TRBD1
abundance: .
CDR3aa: CSVRRGQGTDTQYF
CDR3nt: TGCAGCGTCCGTCGGGGACAGGGTACAGATACGCAGTATTTT

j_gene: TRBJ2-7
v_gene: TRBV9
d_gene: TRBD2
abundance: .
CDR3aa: CASSHPKGASGSPEQYF
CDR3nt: TGTGCCAGCAGCCACCCCAAGGGGGCTAGCGGGAGTCCCGAGCAGTACTTC

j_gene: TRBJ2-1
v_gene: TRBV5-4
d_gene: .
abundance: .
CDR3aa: CASSLDASAYNEQFF
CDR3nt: TGTGCCAGCAGCTTAGACGCTTCCGCCTACAATGAGCAGTTCTTC

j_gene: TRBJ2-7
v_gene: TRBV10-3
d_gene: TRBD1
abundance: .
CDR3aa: CAISLDRGREYEQYF
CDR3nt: TGTGCCATTTCATTAGACAGGGGTAGAGAGTACGAGCAGTACTTC

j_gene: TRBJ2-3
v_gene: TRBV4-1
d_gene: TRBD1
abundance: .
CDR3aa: CASSPTGVSVADTQYF
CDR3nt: TGCGCCAGCAGCCCGACAGGGGTGTCGGTCGCAGATACGCAGTATTTT

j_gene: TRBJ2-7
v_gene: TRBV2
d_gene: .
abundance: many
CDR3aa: CASSAPGTESYEQYF
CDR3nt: TGTGCCAGCAGCGCTCCCGGGACGGAGAGCTACGAGCAGTACTTC

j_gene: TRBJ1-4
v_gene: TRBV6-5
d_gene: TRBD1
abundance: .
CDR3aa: CASSLAGTATATNEKLFF
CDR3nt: TGTGCCAGCAGTTTAGCCGGGACAGCTACTGCAACTAATGAAAAACTGTTTTTT

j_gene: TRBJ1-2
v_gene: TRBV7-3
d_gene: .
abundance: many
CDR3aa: CASSPVRGGGYTF
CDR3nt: TGTGCCAGCAGTCCCGTTCGGGGAGGTGGCTACACCTTC

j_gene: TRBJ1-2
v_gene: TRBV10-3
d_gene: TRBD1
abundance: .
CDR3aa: CAISVPNQPGTGGEDYGYTF
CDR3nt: TGTGCCATCAGTGTTCCTAACCAACCCGGGACAGGGGGCGAGGACTATGGCTACACCTTC

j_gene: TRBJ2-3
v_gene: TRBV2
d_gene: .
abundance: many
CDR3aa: CASSEATTSTDTQYF
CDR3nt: TGTGCCAGCAGTGAAGCGACAACTAGCACAGATACGCAGTATTTT

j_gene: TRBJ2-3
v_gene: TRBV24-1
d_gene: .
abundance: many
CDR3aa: CATSDRWNTDTQYF
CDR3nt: TGTGCCACCAGTGATCGTTGGAACACAGATACGCAGTATTTT

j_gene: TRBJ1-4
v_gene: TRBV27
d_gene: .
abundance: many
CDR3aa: CASSFPSGGGREKLFF
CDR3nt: TGTGCCAGCAGTTTCCCTAGTGGAGGGGGGCGGGAAAAACTGTTTTTT

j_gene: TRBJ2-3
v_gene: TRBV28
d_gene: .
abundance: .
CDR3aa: CASSLEQSDTQYF
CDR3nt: TGTGCCAGCAGTTTGGAACAGTCCGATACGCAGTATTTT

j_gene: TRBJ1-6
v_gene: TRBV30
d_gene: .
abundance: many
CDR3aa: CAWTGVLDSPLHF
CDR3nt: TGTGCCTGGACAGGGGTTCTGGATTCACCCCTCCACTTT

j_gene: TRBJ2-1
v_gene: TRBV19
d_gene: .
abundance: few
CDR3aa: CATTKVGSYNEQFF
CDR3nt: TGTGCCACTACAAAGGTTGGCTCCTACAATGAGCAGTTCTTC

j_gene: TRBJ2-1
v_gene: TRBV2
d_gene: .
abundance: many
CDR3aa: CASSTSVSNEQFF
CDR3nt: TGTGCCAGCAGTACGAGCGTGAGCAATGAGCAGTTCTTC

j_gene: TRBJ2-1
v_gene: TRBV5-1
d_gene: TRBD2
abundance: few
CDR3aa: CASSLAPGGGEQFF
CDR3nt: TGCGCCAGCAGCTTGGCACCGGGGGGGGGTGAGCAGTTCTTC

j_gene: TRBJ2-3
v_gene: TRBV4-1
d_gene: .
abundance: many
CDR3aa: CASSNRDNSPDTQYF
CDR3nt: TGCGCCAGCAGCAACCGGGACAACTCACCAGATACGCAGTATTTT

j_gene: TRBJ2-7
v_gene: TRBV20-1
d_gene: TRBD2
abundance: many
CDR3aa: CSAPSTSGRADIGEQYF
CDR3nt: TGCAGTGCCCCCTCGACTAGCGGGAGGGCCGACATAGGCGAGCAGTACTTC

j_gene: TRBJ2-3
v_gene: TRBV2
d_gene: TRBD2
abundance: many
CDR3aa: CASIWTRDSTDTQYF
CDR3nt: TGTGCCAGCATCTGGACTAGAGACAGCACAGATACGCAGTATTTT

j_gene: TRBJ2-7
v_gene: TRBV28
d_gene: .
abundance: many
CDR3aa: CASSLRYRVTEQYF
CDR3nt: TGTGCCAGCAGTTTAAGGTACAGGGTCACCGAGCAGTACTTC

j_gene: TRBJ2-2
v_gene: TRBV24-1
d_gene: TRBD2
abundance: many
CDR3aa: CATSGPWTSGSGRSGELFF
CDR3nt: TGTGCCACCAGTGGTCCCTGGACTAGCGGGAGTGGCAGGTCCGGGGAGCTGTTTTTT

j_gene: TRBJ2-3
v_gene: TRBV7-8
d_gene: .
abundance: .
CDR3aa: CASSPREGACTDTQYF
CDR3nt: TGTGCCAGCAGCCCACGGGAGGGGGCTTGCACAGATACGCAGTATTTT

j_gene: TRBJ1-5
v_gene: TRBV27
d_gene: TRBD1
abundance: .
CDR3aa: CAKCRDSQFGRPQHF
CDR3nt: TGTGCCAAGTGCCGGGACAGTCAATTTGGGAGGCCCCAGCATTTT

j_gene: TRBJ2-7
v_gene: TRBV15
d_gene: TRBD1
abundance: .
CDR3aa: CATSRGVGGRAYEQYF
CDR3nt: TGTGCCACCAGCAGAGGGGTAGGGGGCAGAGCCTACGAGCAGTACTTC

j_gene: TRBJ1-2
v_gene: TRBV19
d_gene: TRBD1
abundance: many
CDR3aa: CASSARDRGPGYGYTF
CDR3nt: TGTGCCAGTAGTGCCCGGGACAGGGGGCCGGGCTATGGCTACACCTTC

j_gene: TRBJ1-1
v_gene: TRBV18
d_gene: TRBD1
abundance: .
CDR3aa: CASSTSFGTGFTEAFF
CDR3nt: TGTGCCAGCTCAACCAGCTTCGGGACAGGTTTCACTGAAGCTTTCTTT

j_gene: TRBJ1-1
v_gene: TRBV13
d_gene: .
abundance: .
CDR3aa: CASRTGALGGTEAFF
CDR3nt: TGTGCCAGCCGGACCGGGGCCCTAGGTGGCACTGAAGCTTTCTTT

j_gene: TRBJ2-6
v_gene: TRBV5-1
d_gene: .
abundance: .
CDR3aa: CASSLGGDGANVLTF
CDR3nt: TGCGCCAGCAGCTTGGGAGGGGATGGGGCCAACGTCCTGACTTTC

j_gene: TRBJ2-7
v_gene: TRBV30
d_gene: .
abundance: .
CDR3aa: CAWSPFTGYEQYF
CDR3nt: TGTGCCTGGAGCCCATTTACGGGCTACGAGCAGTACTTC

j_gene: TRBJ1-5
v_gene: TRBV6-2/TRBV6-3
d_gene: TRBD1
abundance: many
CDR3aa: CASGDRGLRDSNQPQHF
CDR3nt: TGTGCCAGCGGGGACAGGGGGCTTCGCGATAGCAATCAGCCCCAGCATTTT

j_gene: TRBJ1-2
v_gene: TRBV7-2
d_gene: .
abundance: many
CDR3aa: CASSLFRGQWGYTF
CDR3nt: TGTGCCAGCAGCTTATTTCGGGGCCAGTGGGGCTACACCTTC

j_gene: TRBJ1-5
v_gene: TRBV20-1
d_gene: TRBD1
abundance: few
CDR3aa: CSVRATGVNQPQHF
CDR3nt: TGCAGCGTGCGAGCAACAGGGGTTAATCAGCCCCAGCATTTT

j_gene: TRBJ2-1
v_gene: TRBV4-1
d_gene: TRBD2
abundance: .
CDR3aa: CASSRTPGLAGYNEQFF
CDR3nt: TGCGCCAGCAGCCGAACACCGGGACTAGCGGGATACAATGAGCAGTTCTTC

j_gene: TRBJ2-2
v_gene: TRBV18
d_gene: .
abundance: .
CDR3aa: CASSPRLGQNTGELFF
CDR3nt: TGTGCCAGCTCACCAAGGTTAGGACAGAACACCGGGGAGCTGTTTTTT

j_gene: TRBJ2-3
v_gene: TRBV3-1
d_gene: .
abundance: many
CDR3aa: CASSQNHRDHTQYF
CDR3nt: TGTGCCAGCAGCCAAAATCACAGGGACCATACGCAGTATTTT

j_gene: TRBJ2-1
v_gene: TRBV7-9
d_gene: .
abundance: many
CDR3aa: CASSSNTLKINEQFF
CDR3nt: TGTGCCAGCAGCTCAAACACCCTCAAGATCAATGAGCAGTTCTTC

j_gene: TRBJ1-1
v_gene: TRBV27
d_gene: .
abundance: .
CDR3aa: CASKGAKGRTEAFF
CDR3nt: TGTGCCAGCAAGGGAGCTAAGGGGCGTACTGAAGCTTTCTTT

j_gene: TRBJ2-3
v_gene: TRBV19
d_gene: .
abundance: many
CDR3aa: CASSTYSDTDTQYF
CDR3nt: TGTGCCAGTAGTACCTACTCAGACACAGATACGCAGTATTTT

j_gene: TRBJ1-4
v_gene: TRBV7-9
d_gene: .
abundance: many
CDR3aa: CASSRFVATNEKLFF
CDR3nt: TGTGCCAGCAGCCGATTTGTTGCAACTAATGAAAAACTGTTTTTT

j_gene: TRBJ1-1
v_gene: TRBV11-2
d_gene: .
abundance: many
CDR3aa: CASRNRDGNTEAFF
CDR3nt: TGTGCCAGCAGGAACAGGGACGGAAACACTGAAGCTTTCTTT

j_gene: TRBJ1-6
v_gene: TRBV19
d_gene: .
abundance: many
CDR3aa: CASSIDRINSPLHF
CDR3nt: TGTGCCAGTAGTATAGATCGAATTAATTCACCCCTCCACTTT

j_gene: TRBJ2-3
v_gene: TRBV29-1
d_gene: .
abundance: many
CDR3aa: CSVVFLAESRTDTQYF
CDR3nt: TGCAGCGTTGTATTTCTAGCCGAAAGCCGCACAGATACGCAGTATTTT

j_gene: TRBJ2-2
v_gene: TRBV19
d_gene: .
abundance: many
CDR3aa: CASTEWDARWGSGELFF
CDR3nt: TGTGCCAGTACCGAATGGGACGCCCGCTGGGGATCCGGGGAGCTGTTTTTT

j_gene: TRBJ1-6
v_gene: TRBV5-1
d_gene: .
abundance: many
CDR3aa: CASSRLDTNSPLHF
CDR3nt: TGCGCCAGCAGTCGGTTGGACACAAATTCACCCCTCCACTTT

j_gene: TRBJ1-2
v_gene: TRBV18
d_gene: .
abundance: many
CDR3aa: CASSPQNHGYTF
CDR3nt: TGTGCCAGCTCACCACAAAATCATGGCTACACCTTC

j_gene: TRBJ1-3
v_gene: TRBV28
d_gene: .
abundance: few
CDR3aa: CASRLGGVGNTIYF
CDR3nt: TGTGCCAGCAGACTCGGCGGGGTTGGAAACACCATATATTTT

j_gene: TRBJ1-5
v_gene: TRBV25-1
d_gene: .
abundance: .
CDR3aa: CASSEAGLMSPQHF
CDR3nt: TGTGCCAGCAGTGAAGCGGGGTTGATGTCGCCCCAGCATTTT